Detailed here is one T cell receptor beta chain. The same CDR3 arises from other DNA sequences in this sample as well. Under the authors' procedure: Reference gene primer amplification in the assay estimated nucleated cell counts. Generated by immunoSEQ multiplex PCR, the TCRdb table keeps only in-frame clones and is missing some. Clone size and the V and J calls come from that table; the DNA yielded D and trimming. The repertoire holds approximately 100,000 clones, with around nine tenths as singletons. Enrolled during active infection, Seattle patients were then followed longitudinally. These data belong to a study of blood T cell repertoires in COVID-19. Study as a whole: Collection of acute and convalescent COVID-19 samples took place in the United States, Italy and Spain. From T cells, B-cell-depleted T cells, or PBMCs came the material, which was cDNA or gDNA.

The V gene end was trimmed by 5 bases and the J gene end by 6 bases; junction bases not matched to a gene: 3. The CDR3 covers 13 residues. The chain links TRBV12-3 or TRBV12-4 to TRBJ1-5, with 8 bases that match TRBD1. Sequenced: peripheral blood. The receptor comes from a human donor with COVID-19, enrolled during active disease. The donor label of this sample is uncertain. Written as DNA, the CDR3 is TGTGCCAGCAGTCTTACAGGGGGTCAGCCCCAGCATTTT. As protein: CASSLTGGQPQHF.